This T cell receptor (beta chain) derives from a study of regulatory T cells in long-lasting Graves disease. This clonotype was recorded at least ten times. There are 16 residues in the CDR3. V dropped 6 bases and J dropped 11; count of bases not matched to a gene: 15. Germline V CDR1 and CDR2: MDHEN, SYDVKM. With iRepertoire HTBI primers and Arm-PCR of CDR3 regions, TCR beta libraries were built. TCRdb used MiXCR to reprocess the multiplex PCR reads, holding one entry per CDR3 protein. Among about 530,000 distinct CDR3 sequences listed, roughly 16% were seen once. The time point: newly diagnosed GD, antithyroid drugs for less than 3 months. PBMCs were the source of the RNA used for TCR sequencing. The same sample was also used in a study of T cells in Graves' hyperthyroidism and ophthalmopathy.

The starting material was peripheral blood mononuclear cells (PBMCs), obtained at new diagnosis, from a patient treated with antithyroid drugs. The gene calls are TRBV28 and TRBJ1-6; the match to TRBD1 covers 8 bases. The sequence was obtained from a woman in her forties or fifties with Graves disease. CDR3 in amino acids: CASSHTTGAISPPLHF. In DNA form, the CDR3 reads TGTGCCAGCAGCCACACGACAGGGGCAATCTCTCCACCCCTCCACTTT. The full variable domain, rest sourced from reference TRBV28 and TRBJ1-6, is DVKVTQSSRYLVKRTGEKVFLECVQDMDHENMFWYRQDPGLGLRLIYFSYDVKMKEKGDIPEGYSVSREKKERFSLILESASTNQTSMYLCASSHTTGAISPPLHFGNGTRLTVT.